One and the same sample provided the 26 T cell receptor beta chains below, sequenced in a study of spatial heterogeneity in lung cancer. Specified time point: sample taken at primary tumor resection. Unsorted whole RNA from tumor, nontumor lung or frozen PBMC underwent sequencing. MiXCR was run by TCRdb on the 5' RACE reads, yielding one entry per CDR3 protein. The repertoire consists of tens of thousands of distinct CDR3 sequences, with more than 10% occurring once and the leading ten covering 35% to 50%. The sequencing here drew on PBMCs, taken at surgery. Source of these receptors: a male donor with early-stage non-small cell lung cancer.

The J gene is TRBJ2-1, the V gene TRBV7-9; 10 bases line up with TRBD1. The V and J ends lost 3 bases and 7 bases, in that order; junction bases with no gene match: 3. The CDR3 covers 14 residues. Germline V gene sequence: CDR1 SEHNR, CDR2 FQNEAQ (reference sequence). CDR3 residues: CASSFPDRGNEQFF. Here the CDR3 DNA reads TGTGCCAGCAGCTTTCCGGACAGGGGGAATGAGCAGTTCTTC.

V gene TRBV3-1 combines with J gene TRBJ1-5; no clear D gene. Looked up from germline, CDR1 is LGHDT and CDR2 is YNNKEL (reference sequence). The V gene lost 0 bases and the J gene lost 1 base, with 7 bases spanning the gap. The CDR3 has 15 residues. The CDR3 protein is CASSQDYWSNQPQHF. The DNA of the CDR3 is TGTGCCAGCAGCCAAGATTATTGGAGCAATCAGCCCCAGCATTTT.

This clonotype was seen only a few times. The chain is built from TRBV18 and TRBJ2-3; TRBD2 agrees at 8 bases. Germline V gene data show CDR1 as KGHSH and CDR2 as LQKENI. V lost 5 bases, J lost 7 bases, and 20 bases stayed unmatched. The CDR3 is made up of 18 amino acids. The CDR3 nucleotides are TGTGCCAGCTCAGACCAGTCTCTAGCGGGCAATGGTTGGAATACGCAGTATTTT. This gives the protein CASSDQSLAGNGWNTQYF.

The V call is TRBV5-4, the J call TRBJ2-3; 13 bases line up with TRBD2. In germline, CDR1 is SGHNT, CDR2 YYREEE (reference sequence). The CDR3 has 14 residues. Germline trimming cut 4 bases from V and 10 bases from J; bases unmatched to any gene: 6. The CDR3 nucleotides are TGTGCCAGCAGCGGGGGACTAGCGGGGACCGCGCAGTATTTT. It encodes CASSGGLAGTAQYF.

The genes are TRBV20-1 and TRBJ2-3, with D perhaps given as TRBD1 or TRBD2 (6 bases each). CDR1 and CDR2 (germline): DFQATT, SNEGSKA (reference sequence). Trimming left V 5 bases short and J 2 bases short, with 14 bases between. The CDR3 consists of 14 residues. CDR3 in DNA: TGCAGTGCTCCGAGACCGGGGGCCACAGATACGCAGTATTTT. Translation: CSAPRPGATDTQYF.

This chain connects TRBV12-3 or TRBV12-4 to TRBJ1-1; D is ambiguous. This CDR3 has 17 amino acids. The germline V and J ends were trimmed by 4 bases and 1 base, with 19 bases remaining between them. The CDR3 nucleotides are TGTGCCAGCAGTTCAAGCTACGACGTGGGCACGAACACTGAAGCTTTCTTT. Its translation is CASSSSYDVGTNTEAFF.

The chain has TRBV12-3 or TRBV12-4 and TRBJ2-3, with 11 bases matching TRBD2. The CDR3 covers 16 residues. J gave up 4 bases and V 4 bases, and 7 bases lay outside the gene matches. The CDR3 nucleotides read TGTGCCAGCAGTTCGGGACTAGCGGAAGGGGCAGATACGCAGTATTTT. Protein product: CASSSGLAEGADTQYF.

This sequence joins TRBV28 and TRBJ2-5, with 14 bases lining up with TRBD2. The CDR3 has 17 residues. Germline V gene data show CDR1 as MDHEN and CDR2 as SYDVKM. Unmatched junction bases numbered 13, after V lost 7 bases and J lost 6 bases. Here the CDR3 DNA reads TGTGCCAGCAATGGACTAGCGGGGGGCCAGGGGATCCAGACCCAGTACTTC. It yields the protein CASNGLAGGQGIQTQYF.

The sample holds a few counts of this clonotype. The V and J genes are TRBV30 and TRBJ1-1, with D possibly being TRBD1 (5 bases). The CDR3 contains 14 residues. Germline lookup yields CDR1 GTSNPN and CDR2 SVGIG (reference sequence). Trimming cost V 0 bases and J 9 bases, with 17 bases left between them. CDR3 DNA sequence: TGTGCCTGGAGTGTTCAGGGAGCCTGTACTAAAGCTTTCTTT. Translation gives CAWSVQGACTKAFF.

As to this clonotype: This may stem from a read error, because a much larger clone lies one nucleotide away. The J gene is TRBJ2-7, the V gene TRBV6-2 or TRBV6-3; the D is unclear. The CDR3 consists of 17 residues. The germline V gene has CDR1 MNHEY and CDR2 SVGEGT. The CDR3 coding sequence is TGTGCCAGCAGTCCTCCCTGGCCAGAAAGCTACTCCTACGAGCAGTGCTTC. Translated: CASSPPWPESYSYEQCF.

The genes are TRBV6-5 and TRBJ2-1; 7 bases fit TRBD1. There are 11 residues in the CDR3. Germline assignment: CDR1 MNHEY and CDR2 SVGAGI. CDR3 protein: CAAGGRNEQFF. The CDR3 DNA reads as TGTGCAGCAGGGGGTCGCAATGAGCAGTTCTTC.

This clonotype showed up just a few times. The CDR3 loop is CAISKTGGGNQPQHF. The CDR3 DNA sequence: TGTGCCATCAGCAAGACAGGGGGTGGCAATCAGCCCCAGCATTTT. The V call is TRBV10-3, the J call TRBJ1-5; 9 bases align to TRBD1. V was pared by 6 bases and J by 2 bases, with 5 bases of the junction left unmatched. The CDR3 runs 15 residues. Germline V gene lookup returns CDR1 ENHRY and CDR2 SYGVKD.

The V call is TRBV6-2 or TRBV6-3, the J call TRBJ2-7, with 10 bases identical to TRBD2. Per the germline V gene, CDR1 is MNHEY and CDR2 is SVGEGT. The V gene end was trimmed by 6 bases and the J gene end by 6 bases; junction bases not matched to a gene: 8. The CDR3 covers 14 residues. In DNA form, the CDR3 reads TGTGCCAGCAGCCCCCCTAGCGGGAGTGGCGAGCAGTACTTC. Protein product: CASSPPSGSGEQYF.

This sequence joins TRBV7-9 and TRBJ1-6, with D perhaps TRBD1 (6 bases). Germline lookup yields CDR1 SEHNR and CDR2 FQNEAQ (reference sequence). Deletions cut 6 bases from V and 10 bases from J, with 13 bases between. The CDR3 extends over 13 amino acids. The CDR3 region is CASRQGDLSPLHF. In DNA form, the CDR3 reads TGTGCCAGCAGACAGGGAGATCTGTCACCCCTCCACTTT.

The chain links TRBV7-9 to TRBJ1-3; unclear D gene. Per the germline V gene, CDR1 is SEHNR and CDR2 is FQNEAQ (reference sequence). V lost 2 bases and J lost 2, with 7 bases in between. The CDR3 spans 14 residues. CDR3 sequence (DNA): TGTGCCAGCAGCTTAATGGGAACTGGAAACACCATATATTTT. Translating it yields CASSLMGTGNTIYF.

The count of this clonotype is one. No conserved phenylalanine or tryptophan ends this CDR3, so it is likely a read error. The chain employs TRBV10-3 and TRBJ2-3; tentative D call: TRBD2 (6 bases). Trimming took 4 bases from V and 1 from J, leaving 6 bases between them. CDR1 ENHRY and CDR2 SYGVKD come from the germline V gene. The CDR3 loop spans 13 amino acids. The CDR3 sequence: CAISAGGTDTQYL. The CDR3 DNA reads TGTGCCATCAGTGCGGGAGGCACAGATACGCAGTATCTT.

This clonotype has ten or more counts. DNA for the CDR3: TGTGCCAGCAGCGTAGCCGCGGTCACCTCTGGAAACACCATATATTTT. This codes for CASSVAAVTSGNTIYF. V is TRBV9 and J is TRBJ1-3; D remains unclear. Germline V gene lookup returns CDR1 SGDLS and CDR2 YYNGEE. The CDR3 spans 16 residues. V lost 0 bases and J lost 0, with 10 bases in between.

V usage is TRBV7-8 and J usage is TRBJ1-6, with D hard to call. The CDR3 has 16 residues. Trimming took off 1 base at V and 0 bases at J, with 7 bases between the two ends. Germline lookup yields CDR1 SGHVS and CDR2 FQNEAQ. The CDR3 sequence is CASSLGPGSYNSPLHF. The CDR3 DNA reads TGTGCCAGCAGCTTAGGCCCTGGCTCCTATAATTCACCCCTCCACTTT.

This chain connects TRBV27 to TRBJ2-2; D remains ambiguous. Between the trimmed V and J ends, which lost 1 base and 1 base, there was a span of 4 bases. This CDR3 is built from 14 residues. Germline V gene data show CDR1 as MNHEY and CDR2 as SMNVEV (reference sequence). In DNA form, the CDR3 reads TGTGCCAGCAGTTTATGGGTGAACACCGGGGAGCTGTTTTTT. Protein sequence: CASSLWVNTGELFF.

In regard to this clonotype: Its ends do not fully match the called genes, so a read error is possible. The V gene is TRBV24-1, the J gene TRBJ1-4; TRBD1 matches at 8 bases. This CDR3 contains 15 residues. Germline lookup yields CDR1 KGHDR and CDR2 SFDVKD. Here the CDR3 reads CATSDPGGRGEKLSF. The DNA for the CDR3 is TGTGCCACCAGTGACCCAGGGGGCCGTGGTGAAAAACTGTCTTTT.

This clonotype showed up just a few times. The rearrangement joins TRBV11-2 to TRBJ2-7; TRBD2 matches at 13 bases. Germline trimming cut 5 bases from V and 3 bases from J; bases unmatched to any gene: 4. Germline V gene sequence: CDR1 SGHAT, CDR2 FQNNGV. The CDR3 is made up of 15 amino acids. The CDR3 loop reads CASSPGTSGNYEQYF. Here the CDR3 DNA reads TGTGCCAGCAGCCCCGGGACTAGCGGGAACTACGAGCAGTACTTC. Together with reference TRBV11-2 and TRBJ2-7, the CDR3 gives the full variable domain: EAGVAQSPRYKIIEKRQSVAFWCNPISGHATLYWYQQILGQGPKLLIQFQNNGVVDDSQLPKDRFSAERLKGVDSTLKIQPAKLEDSAVYLCASSPGTSGNYEQYFGPGTRLTVT.

This chain joins TRBV2 and TRBJ1-1; TRBD1 agrees at 9 bases. The CDR3 extends over 14 amino acids. V dropped 6 bases and J dropped 3; count of bases not matched to a gene: 5. Looked up from germline, CDR1 is SNHLY and CDR2 is FYNNEI. This CDR3 reads CASRRTGEDTEAFF. The DNA for the CDR3 is TGTGCCAGCAGGAGGACAGGGGAGGACACTGAAGCTTTCTTT.

This clonotype was counted many times. CDR3 residues: CSVERQGTGELFF. In DNA form, the CDR3 reads TGCAGCGTTGAAAGGCAGGGGACCGGGGAGCTGTTTTTT. The rearrangement uses TRBV29-1 and TRBJ2-2; the D gene is possibly TRBD1 (6 bases). Trimming removed 2 bases at V and 5 bases at J, with 9 bases between. This CDR3 has 13 residues. Germline CDR1 SQVTM, CDR2 ANQGSEA.

V usage is TRBV7-3 and J usage is TRBJ1-2; D gene uncertain. The V gene lost 7 bases and the J gene lost 2 bases, with 14 bases spanning the gap. The CDR3 loop spans 14 amino acids. CDR1 SGHTA and CDR2 FQGTGA come from the germline V gene. This CDR3 is CASTRPGMNYGYTF. DNA for the CDR3: TGTGCCAGCACTCGTCCCGGGATGAACTATGGCTACACCTTC.

Ten or more counts support this clonotype. The rearrangement uses TRBV9 and TRBJ2-3; D remains unclear. Trimming stripped 4 bases from V and 3 bases from J, with 12 bases between. Germline CDR1 reads SGDLS; CDR2 reads YYNGEE. The CDR3 length is 14 residues. Here the CDR3 DNA reads TGTGCCAGCAGCATGTCGGGCAGGACAGATACGCAGTATTTT. As protein: CASSMSGRTDTQYF.

The genes are TRBV20-1 and TRBJ2-7; 7 nucleotides align to TRBD2. Trimming removed 5 bases from V and 0 bases from J; junction bases left unmatched: 7. This CDR3 is 14 amino acids long. Germline V gene lookup returns CDR1 DFQATT and CDR2 SNEGSKA (reference sequence). CDR3 protein: CSAGERGLSYEQYF. CDR3 in DNA: TGCAGTGCTGGCGAGCGGGGCCTCTCCTACGAGCAGTACTTC.